This T cell receptor beta chain originates from a study of T-cell memory formation after mild COVID-19. Study details: TCR clusters were mostly confined to one donor each.

Points on this clonotype: Its target is unknown.

A single record per CDR3 protein comes from TCRdb applying MiXCR to the 5' RACE reads. The repertoire has approximately 100,000 distinct CDR3 sequences, nearly 25% of them found once; the top ten carry 42%. Looked up from germline, CDR1 is SEHNR and CDR2 is FQNEAQ (reference sequence). This CDR3 has 16 residues. V lost 4 bases, J lost 5 bases, and 14 bases stayed unmatched. Study-wide results and caveats: A balance of CD4 and CD8 characterized clones contracting day 15 to 85, whereas later expanders leaned CD4+.

The sample taken for sequencing was PBMCs or a T cell subset sorted from them (not recorded which). The sequence was collected from a man aged 18 to 30 who had mild COVID-19 (a few samples of this study predate the infection). Cell type and time point are not known. The rearrangement links TRBV7-9 to TRBJ2-7, with 7 bases that match TRBD1. Here the CDR3 DNA reads TGTGCCAGCAGCTCCGGCCCTACAGGGGAAAAGGACGAGCAGTACGTC. This translates into CASSSGPTGEKDEQYV.